This entry features one T cell receptor (beta chain) sequence. Its antigen remains unknown. TCRdb analysed the RT-PCR reads with MiXCR anew, one entry per CDR3 protein. The sample has 700,000 to 900,000 distinct CDR3 sequences, around 20% seen once. The sample belongs to a study of response to subunit inactivated influenza vaccine. Study-wide findings and caveats: Authors suggested that a seasonal influenza vaccination recruits few new T cells each time.

Germline assignment: CDR1 LNHDA and CDR2 SQIVND (reference sequence). V lost 6 bases to trimming and J lost 3 bases; unmatched junction nucleotides: 18. CDR3 size: 18 residues. The V call is TRBV19, the J call TRBJ1-1, with 8 bases identical to TRBD1. The sequencing here drew on PBMCs from blood, taken 5 to 6 days after vaccination. The origin of this receptor is a man aged 45-65 years who received an inactivated influenza vaccine. CDR3 bases: TGTGCCAGTAGCCCTCCCACCGGGACAGGCGTCCTAGACACTGAAGCTTTCTTT. Protein: CASSPPTGTGVLDTEAFF.